This entry describes one T cell receptor (beta chain). Its antigen is currently not known. No base quality information exists; no much larger clone differs at one position. These data originate in a study of T cells in Graves' hyperthyroidism and ophthalmopathy (dated by TCRdb to the late 2010s). Regarding the research as a whole: Peripheral blood was sampled at the time of initial diagnosis, prior to any treatment. To identify distinguishing TCR V-J signatures, a discovery cohort of 90 to 100 patients was used, comprising some 45 with Graves' ophthalmopathy and some 60 with stable Graves' hyperthyroidism. Prospective prediction of ophthalmopathy was tested in an independent validation cohort consisting of some 19 hyperthyroidism patients and 15 to 17 patients who later progressed to ophthalmopathy. The 100 discovery patients were randomly split 7:3 into training and test sets. In addition, the study compared T-cell repertoires in thyroid tissue and in blood from roughly 6 Graves' hyperthyroidism patients. Following sampling, methimazole starting at 30 mg daily was given to hyperthyroidism patients, and high-dose intravenous methylprednisolone was given to ophthalmopathy patients. The paper reports TCR Vbeta CDR3 sequencing of 130 to 150 peripheral blood samples: under 45 ophthalmopathy, 75 to 80 hyperthyroidism and roughly 17 progressor patients.

A patient counted as having stable Graves' hyperthyroidism if no progression to ophthalmopathy occurred over 18 months of follow-up. Hyperthyroidism patients were newly diagnosed, had a disease duration of under 2 months, and were aged 18 to 65 years. Patients with uncontrolled infections, other autoimmune diseases, pregnancy or lactation were excluded. Diagnoses relied on clinical symptoms, serum thyroxine and TRAb, thyroid ultrasound and orbital computed tomography. Ficoll-Paque density gradient centrifugation was used to isolate PBMCs from around 10 ml of fresh peripheral blood. Trizol reagent was used to extract total RNA, and RNA quality was then checked on an Agilent 2100 Bioanalyzer. TCR beta CDR3 regions were amplified from RNA transcripts. The TCR CDR3 was subjected to a first round of RT-PCR using the HTBI primer set and the Qiagen OneStep RT-PCR kit. Libraries were constructed in a second round of multiplex PCR, after which size selection and purification were performed. Paired-end sequencing of the libraries was performed with 100 bp reads on an Illumina HiSeq2000. The source study handled its data this way. SOAPnuke was used to process the raw data, throwing out any read that contained adapters or uncalled bases, had a mean Phred below 15, or lacked an exact constant-primer or identifier match. COPE v1.2.5 was used to merge high-quality paired reads, and clonotypes were defined as unique nucleotide sequences. MiTCR v1.1 was used to align clonotypes to the IMGT TRBV, TRBD and TRBJ reference segments. Analysis was restricted to V-J combinations with a frequency above 0.0001, which covered 99% to 99.2% of repertoires. A TCS score was defined as the ratio of F50 (clonal expansion) to E x V (chaos), with BLOSUM62-based TCRdist applied between CDR3 peptides within each V-J. Welch's t-statistics and random forest reduced approximately 520 V-J features to roughly 13, which were used in a naive Bayes classifier (R e1071). TCRdb handled the public reads itself, with Q25 trimming in fastp and clone calling in MiXCR, and kept productive beta chains. Entries that share a CDR3 protein sequence are merged under the most common genes and DNA. These V and J calls rely on TCRdb rather than the paper's analysis. Counted in this sample were around 580,000 distinct CDR3 sequences; 16% of them appeared once. In total, the top ten clones hold 15% to 20% of the sample.

What the study reported, not specific to this receptor: A 13 V-J signature model separated ophthalmopathy from stable hyperthyroidism, with nearly 90% sensitivity and just under 84% specificity in cross-validation and 80%/75% in testing. In validation, the model predicted progression to ophthalmopathy a median of about 6.5 months before onset, with about 67% sensitivity and around 76% specificity. No statistical method was used to set the sample size in advance, and investigators knew the group allocation. Most expanded thyroid clonotypes (frequency above 0.001) were also found in blood, which suggests that blood repertoires may mirror thyroid immune responses.

From its cysteine to its phenylalanine, the CDR3 spans 14 amino acids. The retained sequence is limited to the CDR3, 42 bases, with the frame set at the first base. V loses 9 bases of germline sequence and J loses 4 bases, and the interval between the two ends is 16 bases. CDR1 and CDR2, per the germline V gene, are MNHNS and SASEGT. Specimen: blood. The V and J genes are TRBV6-1 and TRBJ2-1; a tentative D call is TRBD2 (5 bases match). This clonotype was obtained from a woman aged 18-29 years with Graves' hyperthyroidism. The nucleotides are TGTGCCAGTAGCGCACAGCGCCAGTACAATGAGCAGTTCTTC. Its protein product is CASSAQRQYNEQFF.